This entry concerns a single TCR beta chain. Its target is not known. The germline V gene has CDR1 GTSNPN and CDR2 SVGIG (reference sequence). The CDR3 spans 11 residues. Trimming left V 0 bases short and J 7 bases short, with 6 bases between. The record originates from a study of T cell responses to AZD1222 COVID-19 vaccine. Points from the study as a whole: Nearly half of the spike-specific TCRs reportedly recognize variant regions that carry no mutations.

Data came from immunoSEQ multiplex PCR; TCRdb stores just in-frame clones and leaves some out. Here the sample spans about 98,000 clones, roughly 88% being singletons. The rearrangement links TRBV30 to TRBJ1-1; D is unclear. The material sequenced was peripheral blood, taken on day 0 of MenACWY control vaccination. This TCR derives from an adult in good health. The CDR3 reads CAWSVRVEAFF. The CDR3 bases are TGTGCCTGGAGTGTACGGGTTGAAGCTTTCTTT.